The next 8 T cell receptor beta chains were all read from a single sample in a study of regulatory dendritic cells for organ transplantation. Measured with immunoSEQ multiplex PCR; TCRdb has only the in-frame clones, and not every one. The repertoire holds 25,000 to 35,000 clones, with roughly 85% as singletons. The sample comprised naive CD4+ T cells from blood. The subset was: CD45RA+ naive T cells. Every receptor here comes from a human donor in good health.

This chain connects TRBV5-1 to TRBJ2-1; 7 bases match TRBD2. V lost 0 bases to trimming and J lost 9 bases; unmatched junction nucleotides: 9. The CDR3 runs to 15 residues. CDR1 is SGHRS, CDR2 YFSETQ, per germline. The CDR3 protein is CASSLGPPGEGEQFF. DNA of the CDR3: TGCGCCAGCAGCTTGGGACCCCCGGGGGAGGGTGAGCAGTTCTTC.

The CDR3 sequence: CASSLEGLGTEAFF. Written as DNA, the CDR3 is TGCGCCAGCAGCTTGGAGGGGCTGGGCACTGAAGCTTTCTTT. This chain connects TRBV5-1 to TRBJ1-1; TRBD1 might be the D (5 bases). This CDR3 has 14 residues. Deletions cut 0 bases from V and 4 bases from J, with 10 bases between. The germline V gene encodes CDR1 SGHRS and CDR2 YFSETQ.

The chain is built from TRBV6-5 and TRBJ1-2; D perhaps matches TRBD1 (6 bases). CDR1 is MNHEY, CDR2 SVGAGI, per germline. V shed 6 bases and J shed 3 bases, with 14 bases lying between them. The CDR3 extends over 14 amino acids. CDR3 region: CASRPPGQHYGYTF. The CDR3 region has the DNA TGTGCCAGCAGACCCCCCGGACAGCACTATGGCTACACCTTC.

The chain has TRBV6-1 and TRBJ1-1, with D tentatively TRBD1 (5 bases). The V end was cut by 5 bases, the J end by 1 base, with 11 bases between. Germline V gives CDR1 MNHNS, CDR2 SASEGT. The CDR3 is 14 amino acids. In DNA, the CDR3 is TGTGCCAGCAGTCAGGGACTTACGAACACTGAAGCTTTCTTT. As protein: CASSQGLTNTEAFF.

This clone was seen just once. The chain combines TRBV5-1 with TRBJ1-5, with TRBD1 identical over 9 bases. The CDR3 length is 15 residues. Germline lookup yields CDR1 SGHRS and CDR2 YFSETQ. V was clipped by 2 bases and J by 7 bases; unmatched bases: 7. The CDR3 spells CASSLGTGFGQPQHF. For the CDR3, the DNA is TGCGCCAGCAGCTTAGGGACAGGGTTCGGGCAGCCCCAGCATTTT.

This clone occurred a few times. The chain recombines TRBV4-1 with TRBJ1-6; 10 bases are shared with TRBD1. Germline CDR1 is MGHRA and CDR2 is YSYEKL. V lost 0 bases and J lost 10; bases outside the gene matches: 3. The CDR3 loop spans 15 amino acids. CDR3 residues: CASSQEDRGQSPLHF. In nucleotides, the CDR3 is TGCGCCAGCAGCCAAGAAGACAGGGGGCAATCACCCCTCCACTTT.

The chain combines TRBV4-2 with TRBJ1-1, with 7 bases matching TRBD1. Germline V gene data show CDR1 as LGHNA and CDR2 as YNFKEQ. Germline trimming cut 1 base from V and 5 bases from J; bases unmatched to any gene: 4. CDR3 length: 14 amino acids. Written as DNA, the CDR3 is TGTGCCAGCAGCCAAGGTACAGGGGATACTGAAGCTTTCTTT. Translation: CASSQGTGDTEAFF.

V usage is TRBV5-5 and J usage is TRBJ1-2; 9 nucleotides line up with TRBD1. The ends lost 3 bases at V and 2 bases at J; junction bases unmatched: 8. The CDR3 spans 16 residues. Per germline, CDR1 SGHKS and CDR2 YYEKEE (reference sequence). CDR3 residues: CASSSGQGPPNYGYTF. CDR3 sequence (DNA): TGTGCCAGCAGCTCCGGACAGGGGCCTCCCAACTATGGCTACACCTTC.